This T cell receptor beta chain is from a study of shared clonotypes between healthy human individuals. The V gene's germline CDR1 is SQVTM and CDR2 ANQGSEA. V lost 6 bases, J lost 6 bases, and 13 bases lay in between. This CDR3 has 12 residues. The method was immunoSEQ multiplex PCR; TCRdb's version includes in-frame clones alone and lacks a portion of them. This sample has hundreds of thousands of clones, with 96% found just once. Sequenced material: memory CD8+ T cells sorted from blood. Subset given: CD45RO+ cells pooled with CCR7-negative TemRA cells. The chain carries TRBV29-1 and TRBJ2-3; a possible D gene is TRBD1 (6 bases). The sequence derives from a man aged 25-45 years in good health. The CDR3: CSVQDSYDTQYF. In DNA, the CDR3 is TGCAGCGTCCAGGACAGTTACGATACGCAGTATTTT.